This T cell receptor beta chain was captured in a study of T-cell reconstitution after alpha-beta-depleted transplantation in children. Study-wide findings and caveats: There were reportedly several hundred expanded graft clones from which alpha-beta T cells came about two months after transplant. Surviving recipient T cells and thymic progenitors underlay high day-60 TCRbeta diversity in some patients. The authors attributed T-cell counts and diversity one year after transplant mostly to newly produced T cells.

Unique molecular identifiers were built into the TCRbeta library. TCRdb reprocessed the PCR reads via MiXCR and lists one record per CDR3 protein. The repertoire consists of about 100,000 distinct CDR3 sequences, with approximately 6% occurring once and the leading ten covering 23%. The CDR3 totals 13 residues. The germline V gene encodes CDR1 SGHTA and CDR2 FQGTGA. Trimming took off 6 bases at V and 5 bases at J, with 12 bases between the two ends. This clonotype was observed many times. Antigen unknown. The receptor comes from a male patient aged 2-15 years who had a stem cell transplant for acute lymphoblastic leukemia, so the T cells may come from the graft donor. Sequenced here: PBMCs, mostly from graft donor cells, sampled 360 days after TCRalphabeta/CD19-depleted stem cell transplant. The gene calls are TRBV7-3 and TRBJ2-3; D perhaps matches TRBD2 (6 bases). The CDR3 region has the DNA TGTGCCAGCAGGTCGGACGGGGGAGATACGCAGTATTTT. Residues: CASRSDGGDTQYF.